This entry lists 2 T cell receptor beta chains sequenced from one sample in a study of CD8 T cells in ankylosing spondylitis. Via MiXCR, TCRdb re-called the 5' RACE reads, giving one row per CDR3 protein. The sample has around 300,000 distinct CDR3 sequences; under 25% are singletons. The sample was blood, either unsorted or a sorted T cell fraction (not recorded which). These receptors were taken from a female donor with ankylosing spondylitis or in good health (not recorded which).

This clonotype was counted ten times or more. This chain joins TRBV29-1 and TRBJ2-1; 9 nucleotides line up with TRBD2. The V gene's germline CDR1 is SQVTM and CDR2 ANQGSEA. The CDR3 consists of 12 residues. V trimming: 8 bases; J trimming: 7 bases; junction bases outside the gene matches: 6. CDR3 sequence (DNA): TGCAGCTTCGGACTAGCGCAGAATGAGCAGTTCTTC. This gives the protein CSFGLAQNEQFF.

V is TRBV7-2 and J is TRBJ2-1; no firm D call. V was trimmed by 4 bases and J by 8 bases, leaving 6 bases between them. Germline lookup yields CDR1 SGHTA and CDR2 FQGNSA. The CDR3 has 11 amino acids. The CDR3 protein is CASSSIHEQFF. In DNA form, the CDR3 reads TGTGCCAGCAGCTCAATCCATGAGCAGTTCTTC.